This T cell receptor (beta chain) was profiled in a study of T cell changes during pregnancy in multiple sclerosis. Method: immunoSEQ multiplex PCR; TCRdb's copy keeps in-frame clones and lacks some. This table has over 85,000 clones, 91% appearing once. The germline CDR1 and CDR2 sequences are SQVTM and ANQGSEA. The CDR3 has 14 amino acids. The V gene lost 4 bases and the J gene lost 4 bases, with 16 bases spanning the gap. This specimen consisted of peripheral blood, obtained after pregnancy. This sequence originates from a female donor in good health, enrolled as a control in a pregnancy study. The V call is TRBV29-1, the J call TRBJ1-2; no clear D. CDR3 loop: CSVVLREHFYGYTF. For the CDR3, the DNA is TGCAGCGTTGTTCTTCGGGAACATTTCTATGGCTACACCTTC.